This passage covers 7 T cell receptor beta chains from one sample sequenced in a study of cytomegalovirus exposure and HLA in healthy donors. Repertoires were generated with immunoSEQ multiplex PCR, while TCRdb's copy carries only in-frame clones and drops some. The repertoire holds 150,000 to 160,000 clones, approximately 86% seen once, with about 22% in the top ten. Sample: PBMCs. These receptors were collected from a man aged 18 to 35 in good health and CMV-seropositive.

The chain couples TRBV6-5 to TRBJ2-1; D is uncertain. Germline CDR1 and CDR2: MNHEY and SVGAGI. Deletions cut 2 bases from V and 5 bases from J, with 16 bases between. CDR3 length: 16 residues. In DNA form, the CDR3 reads TGTGCCAGCAGTTACGCGGCTTTACCCCCCAACAATGAGCAGTTCTTC. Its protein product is CASSYAALPPNNEQFF.

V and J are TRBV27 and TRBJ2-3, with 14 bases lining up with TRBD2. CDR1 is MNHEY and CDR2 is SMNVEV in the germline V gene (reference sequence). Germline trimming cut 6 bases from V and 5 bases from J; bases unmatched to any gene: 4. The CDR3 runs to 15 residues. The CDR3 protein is CASSLGTSGRDTQYF. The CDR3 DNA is TGTGCCAGCAGCCTAGGGACTAGCGGGAGAGATACGCAGTATTTT.

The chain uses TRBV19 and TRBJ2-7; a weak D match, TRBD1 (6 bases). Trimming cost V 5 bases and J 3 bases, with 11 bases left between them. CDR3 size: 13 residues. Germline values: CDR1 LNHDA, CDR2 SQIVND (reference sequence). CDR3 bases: TGTGCCAGTAGTGGGGGACATGGCTACGAGCAGTACTTC. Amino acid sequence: CASSGGHGYEQYF. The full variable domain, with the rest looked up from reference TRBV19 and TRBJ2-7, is DGGITQSPKYLFRKEGQNVTLSCEQNLNHDAMYWYRQDPGQGLRLIYYSQIVNDFQKGDIAEGYSVSREKKESFPLTVTSAQKNPTAFYLCASSGGHGYEQYFGPGTRLTVT.

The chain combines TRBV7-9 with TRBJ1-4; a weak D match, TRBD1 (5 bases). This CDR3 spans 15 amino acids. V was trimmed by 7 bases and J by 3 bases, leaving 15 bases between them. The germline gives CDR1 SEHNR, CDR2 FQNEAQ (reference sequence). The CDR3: CASTQGGTPNEKLFF. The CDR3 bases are TGTGCCAGCACCCAGGGAGGAACTCCTAATGAAAAACTGTTTTTT.

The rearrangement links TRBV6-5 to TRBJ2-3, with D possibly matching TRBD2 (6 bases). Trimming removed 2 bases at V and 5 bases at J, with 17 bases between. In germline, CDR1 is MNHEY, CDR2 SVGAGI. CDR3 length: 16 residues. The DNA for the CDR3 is TGTGCCAGCAGTTACGGACCTAGCATGGGGGGAGATACGCAGTATTTT. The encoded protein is CASSYGPSMGGDTQYF.

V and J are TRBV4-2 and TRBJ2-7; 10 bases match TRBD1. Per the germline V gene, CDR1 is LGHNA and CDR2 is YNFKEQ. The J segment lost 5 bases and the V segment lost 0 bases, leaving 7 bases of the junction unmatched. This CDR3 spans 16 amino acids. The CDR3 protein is CASSQDPGTGEDEQYF. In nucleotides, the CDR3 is TGTGCCAGCAGCCAAGATCCCGGGACAGGGGAGGACGAGCAGTACTTC.

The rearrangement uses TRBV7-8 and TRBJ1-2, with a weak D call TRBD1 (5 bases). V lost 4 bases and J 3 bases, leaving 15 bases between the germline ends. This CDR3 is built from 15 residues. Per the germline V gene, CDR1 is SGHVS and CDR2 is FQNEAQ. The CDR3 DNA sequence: TGTGCCAGCAGCTCCCCTCGGGGGGGGGACTATGGCTACACCTTC. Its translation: CASSSPRGGDYGYTF.